This TCR beta chain comes out of a study of blood T cell repertoires in COVID-19. CDR1 SGHNT and CDR2 YYREEE come from the germline V gene (reference sequence). The CDR3 loop spans 13 amino acids. The ends were cut back, 4 bases at V and 5 bases at J, with 12 bases in the middle. Clones were sequenced by immunoSEQ multiplex PCR, and TCRdb holds only the in-frame ones, with some missing. In the table there are roughly 70,000 clones, around 89% of which are singletons. The receptor's source is a woman of 80 years or more with active COVID-19. The sample consisted of peripheral blood. The chain employs TRBV5-4 and TRBJ2-5; the D is unclear. This CDR3 reads CASSLESAETQYF. Written as DNA, the CDR3 is TGTGCCAGCAGCCTAGAGAGCGCGGAGACCCAGTACTTC.